This T cell receptor (beta chain) is drawn from a study of post-analysis software for immune sequencing data. Notes on this clonotype: Its antigen is not known.

The CDR3 sequence is 16 residues long. Germline V gene sequence: CDR1 SGHTA, CDR2 FQGNSA. Researchers reported that TCR beta cDNA libraries carried unique molecular identifiers. TCRdb analysed the PCR reads with MiXCR anew, one entry per CDR3 protein. This sample yields around 710,000 distinct CDR3 sequences, of which just over 45% are seen a single time; just under 5% belongs to the top ten. Overall study results and limits: Five or six TRBV segments were significantly more frequent in patients than in controls. TRBV5-6, TRBV5-1 and TRBV20-1 were among these segments.

The V call is TRBV7-2, the J call TRBJ2-4; D is possibly TRBD1 or TRBD2 (5 bases each). The end of the DNA aligns better with TRBJ2-7, so the J call may be wrong. This clonotype originated in a girl aged 5 to 17 with multiple sclerosis. The sequenced sample consisted of blood. This CDR3 is CASSLEGTITVYEQYF. DNA for the CDR3: TGTGCCAGCAGCTTAGAGGGGACGATCACCGTTTACGAGCAGTACTTC.